These T cell receptor beta chains were read from a single sample in a study of T cell responses to AZD1222 COVID-19 vaccine. Method: immunoSEQ multiplex PCR; TCRdb's copy keeps in-frame clones and lacks some. The sample has tens of thousands of clones, about nine tenths seen once. Source: peripheral blood, taken on day 0 of MenACWY control vaccination. These receptors all stem from an adult in good health. Each CDR3 is given with its conserved first and last residue.

TRBJ1-2 | TRBV15 | CATSRDKGTYPLGKYGYTF
TRBJ1-1 | TRBV12-5 | CASGRRGSGNTEAFF
TRBJ1-3 | TRBV7-2 | CASSLAPGQGNTIYF
TRBJ1-2 | TRBV7-9 | CASSPGQGYGYTF
TRBJ1-1 | TRBV6-6 | CASSYSPTTNTEAFF
TRBJ1-1 | TRBV7-9 | CASSTQGRDTEAFF
TRBJ1-6 | TRBV5-4 | CASSNRDNNSPLHF
TRBJ1-6 | TRBV5-1 | CASSPGQGGPYNSPLHF
TRBJ2-7 | TRBV15 | CATSRDTGAPGEQYF
TRBJ2-3 | TRBV4-3 | CASSQGEGSGDTQYF
TRBJ1-2 | TRBV5-4 | CASSLRTGDNYGYTF
TRBJ1-3 | TRBV4-1 | CASSRNEGQGAGNTIYF
TRBJ1-2 | TRBV19 | CASSPGTSYGYTF
TRBJ1-6 | TRBV6-5 | CASSYRVFNSPLHF
TRBJ2-3 | TRBV15 | CATSRDPADRTQYF
TRBJ2-5 | TRBV3-1/TRBV3-2 | CASSQSSGGTGETQYF
TRBJ1-5 | TRBV4-1 | CASSMRANQPQHF
TRBJ2-3 | TRBV29-1 | CSVEDGTHTQYF
TRBJ1-2 | TRBV5-4 | CASSADRGYGYTF
TRBJ1-1 | TRBV27 | CASATRGPWDTEAFF
TRBJ1-2 | TRBV4-1 | CASSQEGMTGGYTF
TRBJ1-1 | TRBV3-1/TRBV3-2 | CASSQGAGFAEAFF
TRBJ1-1 | TRBV3-1/TRBV3-2 | CASSQAPGIEEAFF
TRBJ1-2 | TRBV29-1 | CSVENRGVIHGYTF
TRBJ2-4 | TRBV3-1/TRBV3-2 | CASSQGTVNPSSIQYF
TRBJ1-3 | TRBV6-5 | CASSYLGFSSGNTIYF
TRBJ1-2 | TRBV28 | CASSSYQENYGYTF
TRBJ1-2 | TRBV29-1 | CSADYGYTF